The sequence of this T cell receptor beta chain was determined in a study of blood T cell repertoires in COVID-19. Looking at the study overall: Sources were T cells, B-cell-depleted T cells, or PBMCs; the material itself was cDNA or gDNA.

This clone is a singleton in its sample. The CDR3 has 18 residues. Germline assignment: CDR1 SEHNR and CDR2 FQNEAQ (reference sequence). The trim removed 2 bases at V and 1 base at J, leaving 11 bases unmatched. Sequencing used immunoSEQ multiplex PCR; TCRdb keeps in-frame clones, though not all of them. The sample shows under 200,000 clones, around 90% of them seen only once. Sequenced material: peripheral blood. This TCR came from a man aged 40-49 years with active or convalescent COVID-19. The chain uses TRBV7-9 and TRBJ2-1; 7 bases fit TRBD2. The CDR3 loop is CASSLSLRLAVSYNEQFF. Here the CDR3 DNA reads TGTGCCAGCAGCTTAAGTTTGAGGCTAGCGGTATCCTACAATGAGCAGTTCTTC. The variable domain in full, with the rest retrieved from reference TRBV7-9 and TRBJ2-1, is DTGVSQNPRHKITKRGQNVTFRCDPISEHNRLYWYRQTLGQGPEFLTYFQNEAQLEKSRLLSDRFSAERPKGSFSTLEIQRTEQGDSAMYLCASSLSLRLAVSYNEQFFGPGTRLTVL.